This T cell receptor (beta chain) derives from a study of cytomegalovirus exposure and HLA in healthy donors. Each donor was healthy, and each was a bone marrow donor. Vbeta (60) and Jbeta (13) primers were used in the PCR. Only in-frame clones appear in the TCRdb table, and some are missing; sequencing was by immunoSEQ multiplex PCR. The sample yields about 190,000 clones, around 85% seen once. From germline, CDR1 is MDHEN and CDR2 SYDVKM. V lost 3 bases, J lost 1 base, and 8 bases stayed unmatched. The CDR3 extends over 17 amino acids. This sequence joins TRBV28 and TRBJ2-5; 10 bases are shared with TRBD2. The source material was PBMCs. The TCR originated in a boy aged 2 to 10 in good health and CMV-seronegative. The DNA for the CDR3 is TGTGCCAGCAGTTTGAGTTTACTAGCGGGGTTCCAAGAGACCCAGTACTTC. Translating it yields CASSLSLLAGFQETQYF.